A selection of T cell receptor beta chains follows, all from one sample in a study of T cells in Graves' hyperthyroidism and ophthalmopathy. Using its own MiXCR run on the multiplex PCR reads, TCRdb lists one record per CDR3 protein. The sample consists of roughly 500,000 distinct CDR3 sequences, about 16% of them appearing once. The sequenced sample was blood. The receptors originated from a woman between 25 and 40 years old with Graves' ophthalmopathy. CDR3s include the opening cysteine and the closing phenylalanine or tryptophan. Fields, in order: clone size, V gene, CDR3 length, D gene, J gene, CDR3 DNA, CDR3 protein. A D gene is named only where the DNA matches it firmly. The size of a clone is reported for some rows only, either as once, few or many, or as a class for expanded clones.

many	TRBV28	14	TRBD1	TRBJ1-2	TGTGCCAGCAGTCAACCTCTTGGGACAGATGGCTACACCTTC	CASSQPLGTDGYTF
NA	TRBV3-1	20	TRBD1	TRBJ2-7	TGTGCCAGCAGCCAAGGGACGACAGGGGGCATTAGCGGACGATTATACGAGCAGTACTTC	CASSQGTTGGISGRLYEQYF
many	TRBV20-1	14	NA	TRBJ2-3	TGCAGTGCTAGAGAAGAACTAAACACAGATACGCAGTATTTT	CSAREELNTDTQYF
many	TRBV20-1	12	NA	TRBJ1-2	TGCAGTGCTACGGGAAATTACTATGGCTACACCTTC	CSATGNYYGYTF
few	TRBV20-1	15	TRBD2	TRBJ2-1	TGCAGTGCAAAGGGACTAGCGGGAGATTACAATGAGCAGTTCTTC	CSAKGLAGDYNEQFF
many	TRBV28	15	NA	TRBJ1-4	TGTGCCAGCAGTTTCCAGAGCGCAACTAATGAAAAACTGTTTTTT	CASSFQSATNEKLFF
many	TRBV7-8	16	TRBD1	TRBJ1-2	TGTGCCAGCAGCTTAGCGCCCGGGACAGGGGTTTATGGCTACACCTTC	CASSLAPGTGVYGYTF
few	TRBV20-1	12	NA	TRBJ2-7	TGCAGTGCCCCCGATAGGGGCTACGAGCAGTACTTC	CSAPDRGYEQYF
NA	TRBV5-6	15	TRBD2	TRBJ2-1	TGTGCCAGCAGCTCTACTAGCGGGTGGGTATACGAGCAGTTCTTC	CASSSTSGWVYEQFF
many	TRBV6-6	14	NA	TRBJ2-2	TGTGCCAGCAGTTACCTCTCTGCCACCGGGGAGCTGTTTTTT	CASSYLSATGELFF
many	TRBV13	16	TRBD2	TRBJ2-1	TGTGCCAGCAGCCACTTTGCGGGAGGGCCGTATGTTGAGCAGTTCTTC	CASSHFAGGPYVEQFF
many	TRBV7-2	16	NA	TRBJ2-1	TGTGCCAGCAGCTTGTGGGGGAGAGGGTCCTACAATGAGCAGTTCTTC	CASSLWGRGSYNEQFF
NA	TRBV7-9	14	NA	TRBJ1-6	TGTGCCAGCGGCCGAGCCCGCTATAATTCACCCCTCCACTTT	CASGRARYNSPLHF
NA	TRBV12-3/TRBV12-4	14	TRBD2	TRBJ2-1	TGTGCCAGCGGGAGACTAGCGGATTACAATGAGCAGTTCTTC	CASGRLADYNEQFF
NA	TRBV2	14	NA	TRBJ1-1	TGTGCCAGCAGCCAAAAGTACATGAACTCTGAAGCTTTCTTT	CASSQKYMNSEAFF
NA	TRBV27	13	TRBD2	TRBJ2-1	TGTGCCAGCAGGGCAGGGACTAACAATGAGCAGTTCTTC	CASRAGTNNEQFF
NA	TRBV20-1	14	NA	TRBJ2-5	TGCAGTGCCGCTCCACCGGGGTTGGAAGAGACCCAGTACTTC	CSAAPPGLEETQYF
many	TRBV6-1	14	NA	TRBJ2-1	TGTGCCAGCAGAAGGGGAAGAACCTACAATGAGCAGTTCTTC	CASRRGRTYNEQFF
NA	TRBV6-2/TRBV6-3	18	TRBD2	TRBJ2-7	TGTGCCAGCACTAGCGGGACTAGCGGGAGTACGATGGCCTACGAGCAGTACTTC	CASTSGTSGSTMAYEQYF
NA	TRBV28	16	NA	TRBJ2-2	TGTGCCAGCAGGGAGGGACAGTCTTTACGCACCGGGGAGCTGTTTTTT	CASREGQSLRTGELFF